Given below is one T cell receptor (beta chain) in context. The sample is drawn from a study of blood T cell repertoires in COVID-19. V was shortened by 0 bases and J by 7 bases, with 12 bases between the two germline ends. The CDR3 has 15 amino acids. The germline gives CDR1 MNHEY, CDR2 SVGAGI. Individuals aged about 18 to 100 years were recruited from 24 US areas. Donors of Cohort 3 who recovered were those that had two negative PCRs, clearance, or symptom resolution. The protocol was immunoSEQ multiplex PCR, while the TCRdb copy is restricted to in-frame clones and leaves out a portion. Counted here are some 350,000 clones, about 89% occurring once; the ten biggest clones make up less than 6%.

The sequence was collected from a woman in her thirties who had recovered from COVID-19. The chain links TRBV6-5 to TRBJ1-4; a weak D match, TRBD1 (6 bases). The sample consisted of PBMCs or T cells enriched from blood (not recorded which). The DNA of the CDR3 is TGTGCCAGCAGTTACTCCATCAGGGGTGGTGAAAAACTGTTTTTT. Translated, it gives CASSYSIRGGEKLFF.